This T cell receptor (beta chain) was obtained from a study of human T cells and chemical hapten exposure. Whole-study findings and limits: Expanded TCRs clustered into significantly more large CDR3 similarity groups than controls, the analysis revealed. Having alopecia, the donors may differ immunologically from healthy people.

The CDR3 sequence is 15 residues long. V was clipped by 5 bases and J by 1 base; unmatched bases: 3. Per germline, CDR1 SGHVS and CDR2 FQNEAQ. The study's library attached unique molecular identifiers to single cDNA molecules. TCRdb independently ran MiXCR on the RACE reads; one entry per CDR3 protein. The table records over 35,000 distinct CDR3 sequences, under 12% of them present only once. The time point is: pre-sensitization, week 0. Treatment here: therapeutic diphenylcyclopropenone sensitization with weekly scalp DPC. Venepuncture was done earlier than the placement of each patch test. With regard to this clonotype: Its target is not known.

This sequence was found in a man aged 25 to 40 with alopecia areata. Some clones in this sample may be carry-over from other donors' samples. The sequenced sample was whole blood, obtained in connection with sensitization to the hapten diphenylcyclopropenone (DPC). V gene TRBV7-8 combines with J gene TRBJ2-3, with 10 positions matching TRBD2. The CDR3 protein is CASSPSGRGTDTQYF. The CDR3 bases are TGTGCCAGCAGCCCGAGCGGGAGGGGCACAGATACGCAGTATTTT. The whole variable domain, remainder taken from reference TRBV7-8 and TRBJ2-3, is GAGVSQSPRYKVAKRGQDVALRCDPISGHVSLFWYQQALGQGPEFLTYFQNEAQLDKSGLPSDRFFAERPEGSVSTLKIQRTQQEDSAVYLCASSPSGRGTDTQYFGPGTRLTVL.